This entry describes one T cell receptor beta chain. Its antigen is currently unknown. Germline CDR1 and CDR2: DFQATT and SNEGSKA (reference sequence). V gave up 3 bases and J gave up 6 bases, with 27 bases separating them. The CDR3 is made up of 17 amino acids. Researchers defined stable Graves' hyperthyroidism as no ophthalmopathy progression within 18 months. This record comes from a study of T cells in Graves' hyperthyroidism and ophthalmopathy. General study results and limits: Most clonotypes that expanded in the thyroid above 0.001 also showed up in blood.

RNA transcripts provided the source from which TCR beta CDR3 regions were amplified. HTBI primers were the set used in a first-round RT-PCR of the TCR CDR3. In TCRdb, the multiplex PCR reads were re-called with MiXCR into one record per CDR3 protein. The sample contains 95,000 to 110,000 distinct CDR3 sequences, roughly 50% of which appear only once. The receptor was derived from a man in his forties with Graves' hyperthyroidism. The sample was blood. The chain recombines TRBV20-1 with TRBJ2-7; weak D call: TRBD2 (7 bases). CDR3 sequence reads: CSARGVSGYGIQGEQYF. DNA of the CDR3: TGCAGTGCTAGGGGGGTTAGCGGGTATGGAATACAGGGCGAGCAGTACTTC.